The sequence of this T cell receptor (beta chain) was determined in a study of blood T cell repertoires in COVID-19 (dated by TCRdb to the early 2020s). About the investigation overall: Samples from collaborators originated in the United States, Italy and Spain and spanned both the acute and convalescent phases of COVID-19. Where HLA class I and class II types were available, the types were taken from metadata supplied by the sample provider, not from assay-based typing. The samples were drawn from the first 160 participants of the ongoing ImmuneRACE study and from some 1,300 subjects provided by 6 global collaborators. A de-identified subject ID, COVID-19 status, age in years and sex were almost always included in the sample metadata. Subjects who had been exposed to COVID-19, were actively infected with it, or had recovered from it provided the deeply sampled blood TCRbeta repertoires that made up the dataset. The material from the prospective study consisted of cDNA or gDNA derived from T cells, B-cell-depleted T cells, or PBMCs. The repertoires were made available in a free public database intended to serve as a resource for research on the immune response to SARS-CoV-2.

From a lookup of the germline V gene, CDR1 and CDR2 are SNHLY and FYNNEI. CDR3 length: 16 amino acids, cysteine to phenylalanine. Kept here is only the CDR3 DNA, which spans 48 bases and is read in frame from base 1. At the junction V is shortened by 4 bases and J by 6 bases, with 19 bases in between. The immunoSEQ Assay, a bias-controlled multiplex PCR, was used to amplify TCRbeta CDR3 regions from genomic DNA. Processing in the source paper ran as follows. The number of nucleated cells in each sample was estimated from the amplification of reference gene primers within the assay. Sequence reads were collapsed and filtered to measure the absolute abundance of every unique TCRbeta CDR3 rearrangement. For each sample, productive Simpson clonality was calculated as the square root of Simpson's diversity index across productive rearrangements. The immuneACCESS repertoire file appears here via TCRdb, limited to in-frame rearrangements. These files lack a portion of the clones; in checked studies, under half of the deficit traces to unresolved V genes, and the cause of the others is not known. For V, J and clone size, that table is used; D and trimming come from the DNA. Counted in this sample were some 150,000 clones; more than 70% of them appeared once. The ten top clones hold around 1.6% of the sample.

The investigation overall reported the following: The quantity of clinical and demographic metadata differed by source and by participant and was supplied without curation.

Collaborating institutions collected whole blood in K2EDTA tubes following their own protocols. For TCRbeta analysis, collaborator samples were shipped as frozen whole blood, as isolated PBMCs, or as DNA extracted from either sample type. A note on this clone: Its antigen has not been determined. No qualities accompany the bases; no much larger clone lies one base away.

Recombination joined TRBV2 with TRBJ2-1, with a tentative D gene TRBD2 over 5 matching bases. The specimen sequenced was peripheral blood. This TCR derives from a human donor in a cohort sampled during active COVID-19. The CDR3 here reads CASSGRRETRSNEQFF. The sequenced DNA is TGTGCCAGCAGTGGACGCCGGGAAACGAGGAGCAATGAGCAGTTCTTC.